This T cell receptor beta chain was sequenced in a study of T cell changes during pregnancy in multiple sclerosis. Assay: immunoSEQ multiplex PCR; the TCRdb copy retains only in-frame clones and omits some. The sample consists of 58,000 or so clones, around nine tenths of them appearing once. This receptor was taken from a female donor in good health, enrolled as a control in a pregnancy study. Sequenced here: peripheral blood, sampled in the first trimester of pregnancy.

The chain's CDR3 is CASSDSASSGSGPDTQYF. In DNA, the CDR3 is TGTGCCAGCAGTGACTCAGCGTCTAGCGGGAGTGGGCCAGATACGCAGTATTTT. The chain has TRBV6-4 and TRBJ2-3; 10 bases are shared with TRBD2. Germline CDR1 is MRHNA and CDR2 is SNTAGT. J was trimmed by 4 bases and V by 0 bases; bases with no gene match: 10. The CDR3 runs 18 residues.